This TCR beta chain was retrieved from a study of glioma-infiltrating T cells. In its sample, this clonotype was seen a few times. The iRepertoire nested amplicon-rescue multiplex PCR amplified TCR alpha and beta CDR3s from RNA. Tissue mRNA or PBMC total RNA, roughly 100-400 ng, went into one-step reverse transcription and amplification. One entry per CDR3 protein, called by TCRdb with MiXCR from the multiplex PCR reads. The profile shows 160,000 or so distinct CDR3 sequences, around 42% of them singletons. V gave up 0 bases and J gave up 0 bases, with 12 bases separating them. This CDR3 has 16 residues. Germline V gene data show CDR1 as MGHRA and CDR2 as YSYEKL.

The J gene is TRBJ2-7, the V gene TRBV4-1; maybe TRBD2 (6 bases). The sample was glioma tissue, nonneoplastic brain tissue, or PBMCs (not recorded which). The origin of this receptor is a human donor with low-grade glioma or glioblastoma, undergoing nonglioma brain surgery, or in good health (not recorded which). For the CDR3, the DNA is TGCGCCAGCAGCCAAGAGGGAGCGGGCCCCTCCTACGAGCAGTACTTC. Translating it yields CASSQEGAGPSYEQYF.